The 21 T cell receptor beta chains reported below all come from one sample, sequenced in a study of STAT3 mutations in large granular lymphocyte leukemia. Assay used: immunoSEQ multiplex PCR; TCRdb lists only in-frame clones, some missing. This sample has a few thousand clones, with under 55% found just once. No antigen has been assigned to these receptors. General observations from the study: In T-cell large granular lymphocyte leukemia, about half of patients showed multiple immunodominant subclonotypes.

Sequencing was done on a sample of peripheral blood mononuclear cells. The receptors shown here come from a man in his sixties with T-cell large granular lymphocyte leukemia. Some clones in this sample may be carry-over from other donors' samples.

The chain links TRBV14 to TRBJ2-6, with TRBD2 identical over 7 bases. This CDR3 has 16 amino acids. The germline CDR1 and CDR2 sequences are SGHDN and FVKESK. V gave up 0 bases and J gave up 4 bases; unmatched junction bases: 3. The CDR3 sequence: CASSQDLAAGANVLTF. The CDR3 DNA is TGTGCCAGCAGCCAAGACCTAGCGGCAGGGGCCAACGTCCTGACTTTC.

The chain has TRBV30 and TRBJ1-5, with D unclear. The CDR3 has 13 residues. The ends were cut back, 1 base at V and 0 bases at J, with 4 bases in the middle. Germline values: CDR1 GTSNPN, CDR2 SVGIG (reference sequence). CDR3 coding DNA: TGTGCCTGGAGTGAAAATAGCAATCAGCCCCAGCATTTT. Translation: CAWSENSNQPQHF.

This clone has only a few counts. The V and J genes are TRBV2 and TRBJ2-3; TRBD1 might be the D (5 bases). CDR3 size: 13 residues. Germline V gene sequence: CDR1 SNHLY, CDR2 FYNNEI. V lost 8 bases and J lost 6, with 15 bases in between. The CDR3 sequence: CASSGQLRDTQYF. Here the CDR3 DNA reads TGTGCCAGCTCTGGACAACTCAGGGATACGCAGTATTTT.

This clone has only a few counts. This chain connects TRBV11-2 to TRBJ1-2; D unresolved. Germline CDR1 and CDR2: SGHAT and FQNNGV. The V gene lost 3 bases and the J gene lost 7 bases, with 6 bases spanning the gap. The CDR3 contains 11 residues. CDR3 nucleotides: TGTGCCAGCAGCTTTCGTGGTGGCTACACCTTC. Amino acids: CASSFRGGYTF.

The chain carries TRBV6-5 and TRBJ1-4; 9 bases agree with TRBD1. The CDR3 runs 15 residues. Trimming removed 7 bases from V and 4 bases from J; junction bases left unmatched: 7. Germline loops: CDR1 MNHEY, CDR2 SVGAGI. CDR3 region: CASKTGGAINEKLFF. The CDR3 nucleotides read TGTGCCAGCAAAACAGGGGGCGCCATTAATGAAAAACTGTTTTTT.

V and J are TRBV30 and TRBJ1-2; unclear D gene. Germline V gene lookup returns CDR1 GTSNPN and CDR2 SVGIG (reference sequence). The V gene lost 2 bases and the J gene lost 5 bases, with 15 bases spanning the gap. The CDR3 consists of 14 residues. The CDR3 nucleotides are TGTGCCTGGAGTAATTTCCGGGTCTCTTATGGCTACACCTTC. Translation: CAWSNFRVSYGYTF.

The gene calls are TRBV5-1 and TRBJ2-1, with 10 bases identical to TRBD2. Looked up from germline, CDR1 is SGHRS and CDR2 is YFSETQ. J lost 3 bases, V lost 4 bases, and 4 bases had no gene match. CDR3 size: 15 residues. The CDR3 region is CASSVGTSVYNEQFF. The CDR3 DNA sequence: TGCGCCAGCAGCGTCGGGACTAGCGTCTACAATGAGCAGTTCTTC.

In this sample, this clone turned up once. The chain employs TRBV5-1 and TRBJ1-1; D not resolved. In germline, CDR1 is SGHRS, CDR2 YFSETQ. The length of the CDR3 is 14 residues. V was trimmed by 4 bases and J by 5 bases, leaving 15 bases between them. The CDR3 loop is CASSVLGGDTEAFF. The CDR3 bases are TGCGCCAGCAGCGTTCTAGGTGGTGATACTGAAGCTTTCTTT.

The genes are TRBV5-1 and TRBJ2-3, with a possible D match to TRBD1 (5 bases). Trimming shortened V by 4 bases and J by 3 bases, and 18 bases separated the two germline ends. The CDR3 length is 16 residues. Germline CDR1 and CDR2: SGHRS and YFSETQ. The CDR3 protein is CASSQRMRQPTDTQYF. DNA for the CDR3: TGCGCCAGCAGCCAGAGGATGAGACAGCCTACAGATACGCAGTATTTT.

The CDR3 protein is CASSFVVGGGNGYTF. In DNA form, the CDR3 reads TGCGCCAGCAGCTTTGTGGTAGGCGGCGGGAATGGCTACACCTTC. V gene TRBV5-1 combines with J gene TRBJ1-2, with unresolved D. The CDR3 has 15 amino acids. The V end lost 2 bases, the J end lost 6 bases, and 17 bases lay between the germline ends. The V gene's germline CDR1 is SGHRS and CDR2 YFSETQ.

The rearrangement uses TRBV18 and TRBJ2-2; 8 nucleotides match TRBD2. The CDR3 is 19 residues long. CDR1 and CDR2 from the germline V gene are KGHSH and LQKENI. V lost 3 bases and J lost 1; bases outside the gene matches: 13. The CDR3 loop reads CASSPRRPGGPRNTGELFF. The CDR3 nucleotides read TGTGCCAGCTCACCCCGACGGCCGGGAGGGCCGCGGAACACCGGGGAGCTGTTTTTT. Combining the CDR3 with reference TRBV18 and TRBJ2-2 gives the whole variable domain NAGVMQNPRHLVRRRGQEARLRCSPMKGHSHVYWYRQLPEEGLKFMVYLQKENIIDESGMPKERFSAEFPKEGPSILRIQQVVRGDSAAYFCASSPRRPGGPRNTGELFFGEGSRLTVL.

The genes are TRBV30 and TRBJ2-7; D tentatively reads TRBD1 or TRBD2 (5 bases each). CDR1 is GTSNPN, CDR2 SVGIG, per germline (reference sequence). This CDR3 region has 13 residues. Trimming removed 4 bases at V and 3 bases at J, with 13 bases between. CDR3 DNA: TGTGCCTGGAAGACGGGGACGGGCTACGAGCAGTACTTC. Amino acid sequence: CAWKTGTGYEQYF.

The chain couples TRBV6-5 to TRBJ1-3; no firm D call. Trimming removed 4 bases from V and 0 bases from J, with 10 bases in between. In germline, CDR1 is MNHEY, CDR2 SVGAGI. The CDR3 has 15 amino acids. The CDR3 loop reads CASSSSVSSGNTIYF. The CDR3 DNA reads TGTGCCAGCAGTTCGTCCGTAAGCTCTGGAAACACCATATATTTT.

This chain connects TRBV5-6 to TRBJ1-2; no clear D. The CDR3 totals 13 residues. In germline, CDR1 is SGHDT, CDR2 YYEEEE. Trimming pared 4 bases from V and 6 bases from J, leaving 13 bases between. The CDR3 nucleotides are TGTGCCAGCAGCGAAACACGGAGGAATGGCTACACCTTC. As protein: CASSETRRNGYTF. The full variable domain, in which reference TRBV5-6 and TRBJ1-2 provide the parts outside the CDR3, is DAGVTQSPTHLIKTRGQQVTLRCSPKSGHDTVSWYQQALGQGPQFIFQYYEEEERQRGNFPDRFSGHQFPNYSSELNVNALLLGDSALYLCASSETRRNGYTFGSGTRLTVV.

The CDR3 DNA reads TGCAGCGTGGGATACGGGACGGGCGAGCAGTACGTC. Protein product: CSVGYGTGEQYV. The gene calls are TRBV29-1 and TRBJ2-7; D tentatively reads TRBD1 or TRBD2 (5 bases each). V gave up 6 bases and J gave up 6 bases, with 15 bases separating them. The CDR3 runs to 12 residues. Germline V lookup: CDR1 SQVTM, CDR2 ANQGSEA.

There are a few counts of this clone. The chain joins TRBV7-9 to TRBJ1-1; 7 bases line up with TRBD1. V shed 4 bases, J shed 12 bases, and the junction held 11 bases outside the gene matches. This CDR3 spans 13 amino acids. Germline loops: CDR1 SEHNR, CDR2 FQNEAQ (reference sequence). The DNA for the CDR3 is TGTGCCAGCAGCTCGCCCGAACAGGGGATACCTTTCTTT. Translation: CASSSPEQGIPFF.

The chain links TRBV18 to TRBJ2-7; D is possibly TRBD1 (5 bases). V was shortened by 2 bases and J by 4 bases, with 15 bases between the two germline ends. CDR3 length equals 15 residues. CDR1 and CDR2 from the germline V gene are KGHSH and LQKENI. As DNA, the CDR3 is TGTGCCAGCTCACCATTAGGATCAGGGTCGTACGAGCAGTACTTC. This sequence encodes CASSPLGSGSYEQYF.

The chain recombines TRBV5-4 with TRBJ2-1; D is uncertain. The germline CDR1 and CDR2 sequences are SGHNT and YYREEE (reference sequence). The CDR3 totals 12 residues. Trimming removed 1 base at V and 7 bases at J, with 6 bases between. The CDR3 region has the DNA TGTGCCAGCAGCTTGTCGGCGAATGAGCAGTTCTTC. It translates to CASSLSANEQFF.

This rearrangement joins TRBV7-4 to TRBJ2-7; tentatively, D is TRBD2 (5 bases). V shed 4 bases and J shed 6 bases, with 10 bases lying between them. Germline CDR1 reads SGHVT; CDR2 reads SQSDAQ. The CDR3 sequence is 12 residues long. CDR3 loop: CASSSEGLEQYV. DNA for the CDR3: TGTGCCAGCAGCTCCGAGGGCCTCGAGCAGTACGTC.

The chain recombines TRBV9 with TRBJ1-6, with 7 nucleotides matching TRBD1. Germline-derived CDR1 and CDR2 are SGDLS and YYNGEE. The CDR3 loop spans 14 amino acids. V lost 4 bases and J lost 5; bases outside the gene matches: 3. CDR3 DNA: TGTGCCAGCAGCTCCGGACAGGATAATTCACCCCTCCACTTT. Translation gives CASSSGQDNSPLHF.

This clone turned up a few times. The chain recombines TRBV5-1 with TRBJ2-3; D remains unclear. The germline CDR1 and CDR2 sequences are SGHRS and YFSETQ. V gave up 7 bases and J gave up 0 bases, with 12 bases separating them. The CDR3 runs 14 residues. CDR3 amino acids: CASRLWQSTDTQYF. The DNA for the CDR3 is TGCGCCAGCCGGCTGTGGCAGAGCACAGATACGCAGTATTTT.